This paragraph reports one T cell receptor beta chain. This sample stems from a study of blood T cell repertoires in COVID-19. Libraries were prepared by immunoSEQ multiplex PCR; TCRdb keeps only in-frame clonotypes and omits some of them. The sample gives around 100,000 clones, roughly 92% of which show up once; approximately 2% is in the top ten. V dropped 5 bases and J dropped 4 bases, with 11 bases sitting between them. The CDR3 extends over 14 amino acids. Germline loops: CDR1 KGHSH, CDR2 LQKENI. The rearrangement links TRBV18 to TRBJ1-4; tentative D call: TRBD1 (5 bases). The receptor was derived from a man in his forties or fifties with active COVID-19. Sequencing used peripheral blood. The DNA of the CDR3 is TGTGCCAGCTCATCACAAGGGGTTAATGAAAAACTGTTTTTT. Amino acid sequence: CASSSQGVNEKLFF. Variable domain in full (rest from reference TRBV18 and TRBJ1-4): NAGVMQNPRHLVRRRGQEARLRCSPMKGHSHVYWYRQLPEEGLKFMVYLQKENIIDESGMPKERFSAEFPKEGPSILRIQQVVRGDSAAYFCASSSQGVNEKLFFGSGTQLSVL.